A selection of T cell receptor beta chains follows, all from one sample in a study of post-analysis software for immune sequencing data. TCRdb ran MiXCR on the PCR reads and lists one entry per CDR3 protein. Among 550,000 to 700,000 distinct CDR3 sequences listed, 44% were seen once. Sequencing was done on a sample of blood. All receptors derive from a girl aged 5-17 years with multiple sclerosis. Both conserved end residues are part of each CDR3. The order of the fields is D gene, V gene, J gene, clone size, CDR3 protein, CDR3 DNA. A D gene is named only where the DNA matches it firmly. Some rows mark clone size as missing; the rest say once, few, many or name a class of expanded clone.

D gene: -
V gene: TRBV7-2
J gene: TRBJ2-3
clone size: -
CDR3 protein: CASSLGARGDTQYF
CDR3 DNA: TGTGCCAGCAGCTTGGGGGCGCGAGGAGATACGCAGTATTTT

D gene: TRBD1
V gene: TRBV3-1
J gene: TRBJ2-7
clone size: few
CDR3 protein: CASSQDRGRTYEQYF
CDR3 DNA: TGTGCCAGCAGCCAAGACAGGGGGCGAACCTACGAGCAGTACTTC

D gene: -
V gene: TRBV7-9
J gene: TRBJ1-2
clone size: -
CDR3 protein: CASSSTDTGDYGYTF
CDR3 DNA: TGTGCCAGCAGCTCTACCGACACTGGGGACTATGGCTACACCTTC

D gene: TRBD1
V gene: TRBV12-3/TRBV12-4
J gene: TRBJ2-7
clone size: few
CDR3 protein: CASNEQGRNYEQYF
CDR3 DNA: TGTGCCAGCAACGAACAGGGGCGAAACTACGAGCAGTACTTC

D gene: TRBD1
V gene: TRBV7-2
J gene: TRBJ2-5
clone size: -
CDR3 protein: CASSMDRGGPEETQYF
CDR3 DNA: TGTGCCAGCAGCATGGACAGGGGTGGGCCCGAAGAGACCCAGTACTTC

D gene: -
V gene: TRBV7-2
J gene: TRBJ2-1
clone size: -
CDR3 protein: CASSFTFYNEQFF
CDR3 DNA: TGTGCCAGCAGCTTTACATTTTACAATGAGCAGTTCTTC

D gene: -
V gene: TRBV12-3/TRBV12-4
J gene: TRBJ1-2
clone size: -
CDR3 protein: CASSSPQGPLNYGYTF
CDR3 DNA: TGTGCCAGCAGTTCTCCCCAGGGGCCTCTTAACTATGGCTACACCTTC

D gene: -
V gene: TRBV6-6
J gene: TRBJ2-7
clone size: -
CDR3 protein: CASSYSEGQYF
CDR3 DNA: TGTGCCAGCAGTTACTCGGAAGGGCAGTACTTC

D gene: TRBD2
V gene: TRBV12-3/TRBV12-4
J gene: TRBJ2-5
clone size: few
CDR3 protein: CASSPGTSGGIVETQYF
CDR3 DNA: TGTGCCAGCAGTCCCGGGACTAGCGGGGGGATCGTGGAGACCCAGTACTTC

D gene: TRBD1
V gene: TRBV5-1
J gene: TRBJ2-3
clone size: few
CDR3 protein: CASSPTGGITDTQYF
CDR3 DNA: TGCGCCAGCAGCCCAACAGGGGGGATCACAGATACGCAGTATTTT

D gene: TRBD2
V gene: TRBV5-1
J gene: TRBJ2-5
clone size: -
CDR3 protein: CASSKAGGEETQYF
CDR3 DNA: TGCGCCAGCTCAAAAGCGGGAGGGGAAGAGACCCAGTACTTC

D gene: -
V gene: TRBV13
J gene: TRBJ2-1
clone size: -
CDR3 protein: CASSLAVGGPRNEQFF
CDR3 DNA: TGTGCCAGCAGCTTAGCTGTGGGGGGTCCGCGCAATGAGCAGTTCTTC

D gene: TRBD2
V gene: TRBV20-1
J gene: TRBJ2-1
clone size: -
CDR3 protein: CSARETGGGSYNEQFF
CDR3 DNA: TGCAGTGCTAGAGAGACGGGAGGGGGCTCCTACAATGAGCAGTTCTTC

D gene: -
V gene: TRBV12-3/TRBV12-4
J gene: TRBJ2-1
clone size: -
CDR3 protein: CASSLDGSLQFF
CDR3 DNA: TGTGCCAGCAGTTTAGACGGCAGCCTGCAGTTCTTC

D gene: TRBD2
V gene: TRBV24-1
J gene: TRBJ2-3
clone size: -
CDR3 protein: CATSDRLAGDIDTQYF
CDR3 DNA: TGTGCCACCAGTGATCGACTAGCGGGAGATATAGATACGCAGTATTTT

D gene: -
V gene: TRBV7-2
J gene: TRBJ2-7
clone size: -
CDR3 protein: CASSLNLRPTEQYF
CDR3 DNA: TGTGCCAGCAGCTTAAATCTCCGGCCGACCGAGCAGTACTTC

D gene: -
V gene: TRBV6-5
J gene: TRBJ2-5
clone size: -
CDR3 protein: CASSYSGSRETQYF
CDR3 DNA: TGTGCCAGCAGTTACTCGGGCAGTAGAGAGACCCAGTACTTC

D gene: -
V gene: TRBV4-1
J gene: TRBJ1-1
clone size: -
CDR3 protein: CASSRTSGTGNTEAFF
CDR3 DNA: TGCGCCAGCAGCCGTACTTCCGGGACGGGGAACACTGAAGCTTTCTTT

D gene: TRBD2
V gene: TRBV20-1
J gene: TRBJ2-5
clone size: -
CDR3 protein: CSARTGTNKKTQYF
CDR3 DNA: TGCAGTGCCCGAACCGGGACTAACAAGAAGACCCAGTACTTC

D gene: -
V gene: TRBV7-9
J gene: TRBJ2-5
clone size: -
CDR3 protein: CASSSVLWGHETQYF
CDR3 DNA: TGTGCCAGCAGTTCAGTGCTTTGGGGGCACGAGACCCAGTACTTC

D gene: TRBD2
V gene: TRBV7-2
J gene: TRBJ2-1
clone size: few
CDR3 protein: CASSLRPLAGTHNEQFF
CDR3 DNA: TGTGCCAGCAGCTTGAGGCCACTAGCGGGTACCCACAATGAGCAGTTCTTC

D gene: -
V gene: TRBV7-8
J gene: TRBJ1-1
clone size: few
CDR3 protein: CASSLYGGNTEAFF
CDR3 DNA: TGTGCCAGCAGCTTATACGGGGGGAACACTGAAGCTTTCTTT